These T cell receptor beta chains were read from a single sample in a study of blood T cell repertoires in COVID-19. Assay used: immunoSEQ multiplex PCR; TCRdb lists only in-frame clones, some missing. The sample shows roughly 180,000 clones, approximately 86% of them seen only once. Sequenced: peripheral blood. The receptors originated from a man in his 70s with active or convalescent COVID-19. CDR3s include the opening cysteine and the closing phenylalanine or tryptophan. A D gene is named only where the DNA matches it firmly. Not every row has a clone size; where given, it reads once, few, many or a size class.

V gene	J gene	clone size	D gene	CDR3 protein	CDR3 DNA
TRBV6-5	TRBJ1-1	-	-	CASSYATGAEAFF	TGTGCCAGCAGTTACGCAACAGGTGCTGAAGCTTTCTTT
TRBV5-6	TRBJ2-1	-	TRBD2	CASSLATSGGNEQFF	TGTGCCAGCAGCTTGGCGACTAGCGGGGGAAATGAGCAGTTCTTC
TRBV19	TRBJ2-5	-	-	CASSIPDNQETQYF	TGTGCCAGTAGTATCCCCGACAACCAAGAGACCCAGTACTTC
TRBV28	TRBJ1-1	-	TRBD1	CASSLGQVNTEAFF	TGTGCCAGCAGTTTAGGACAGGTGAACACTGAAGCTTTCTTT
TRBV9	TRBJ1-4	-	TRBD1	CASSALTGQVYEKLFF	TGTGCCAGCAGCGCGTTAACGGGACAGGTCTATGAAAAACTGTTTTTT
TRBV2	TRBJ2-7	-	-	CASSFDTSYEQYF	TGTGCCAGCAGTTTCGACACCTCCTACGAGCAGTACTTC
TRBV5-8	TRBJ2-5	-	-	CASSLDAKKETQYF	TGTGCCAGCAGCTTGGATGCTAAAAAAGAGACCCAGTACTTC
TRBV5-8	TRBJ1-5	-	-	CASSRGLDNQPQHF	TGTGCCAGCAGCCGAGGATTGGACAATCAGCCCCAGCATTTT
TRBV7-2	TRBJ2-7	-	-	CASSLEAGTYEQYF	TGTGCCAGCAGCTTAGAGGCAGGGACCTACGAGCAGTACTTC
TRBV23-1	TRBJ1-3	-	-	CASSQSEKPTIYF	TGCGCCAGCAGTCAATCGGAGAAACCCACCATATATTTT
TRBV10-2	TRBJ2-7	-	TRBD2	CASTPSGVAYEQYF	TGCGCCAGCACCCCTAGCGGGGTAGCCTACGAGCAGTACTTC
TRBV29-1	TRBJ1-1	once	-	CSVRGNTEAFF	TGCAGCGTAAGGGGAAACACTGAAGCTTTCTTT
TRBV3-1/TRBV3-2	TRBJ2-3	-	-	CASSQVGTPSDTQYF	TGTGCCAGCAGCCAAGTTGGTACACCGTCAGATACGCAGTATTTT
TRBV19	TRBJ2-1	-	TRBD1	CAIWTGNEQFF	TGTGCCATTTGGACAGGGAATGAGCAGTTCTTC
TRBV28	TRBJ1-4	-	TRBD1	CASSGQGATNEKLFF	TGTGCCAGCAGCGGACAGGGAGCTACTAATGAAAAACTGTTTTTT
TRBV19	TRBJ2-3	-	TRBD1	CATSGTGISYTQYF	TGTGCCACATCCGGGACAGGGATTTCGTATACGCAGTATTTT
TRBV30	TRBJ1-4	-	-	CAWRIGASTTNEKLFF	TGTGCCTGGAGAATTGGGGCATCCACAACTAATGAAAAACTGTTTTTT
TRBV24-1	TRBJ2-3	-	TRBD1	CATRANRGEADTQYF	TGTGCCACCAGAGCGAACAGGGGGGAAGCAGATACGCAGTATTTT
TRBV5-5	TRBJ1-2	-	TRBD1	CASSPTGVYGYTF	TGTGCCAGCAGCCCGACAGGGGTCTATGGCTACACCTTC
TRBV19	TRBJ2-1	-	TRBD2	CASSIGRTSGSSEQFF	TGTGCCAGTAGTATCGGGCGGACTAGCGGGAGCAGTGAGCAGTTCTTC
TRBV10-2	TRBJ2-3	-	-	CASSESRVSTDTQYF	TGCGCCAGCAGTGAGTCGAGGGTTAGCACAGATACGCAGTATTTT
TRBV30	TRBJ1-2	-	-	CAWSDGGYGYTF	TGTGCCTGGAGTGACGGTGGCTATGGCTACACCTTC
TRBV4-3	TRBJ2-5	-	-	CASSQEGSEALRYF	TGCGCCAGCAGCCAAGAAGGAAGCGAGGCTCTCAGGTACTTC
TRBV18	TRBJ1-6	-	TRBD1	CASSQQGIGGERSPLHF	TGTGCCAGCTCACAACAGGGGATAGGGGGCGAGCGTTCACCCCTCCACTTT
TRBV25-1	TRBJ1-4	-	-	CASSLSGDPNEKLFF	TGTGCCAGCAGCCTCTCGGGGGACCCTAATGAAAAACTGTTTTTT
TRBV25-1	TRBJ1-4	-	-	CASSSPGHGNEKLFF	TGTGCCAGCAGTTCACCGGGACATGGCAATGAAAAACTGTTTTTT
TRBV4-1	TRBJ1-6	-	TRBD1	CASSLGDRGPPNSPLHF	TGCGCCAGCAGCCTCGGGGACAGGGGGCCTCCTAATTCACCCCTCCACTTT
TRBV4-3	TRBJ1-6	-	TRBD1	CASSPTGGNSPLHF	TGCGCCAGCAGCCCGACAGGGGGCAATTCACCCCTCCACTTT
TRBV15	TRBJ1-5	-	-	CATSTIRGSNQPQHF	TGTGCCACCAGCACGATCAGGGGTAGCAATCAGCCCCAGCATTTT
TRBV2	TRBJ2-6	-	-	CASSPSRTFSGANVLTF	TGTGCCAGCAGTCCTAGCAGAACCTTCTCTGGGGCCAACGTCCTGACTTTC
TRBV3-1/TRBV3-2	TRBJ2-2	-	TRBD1	CAGRTGPGELFF	TGTGCCGGCCGGACAGGGCCCGGGGAGCTGTTTTTT
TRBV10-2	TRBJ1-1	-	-	CASSESGNTEAFF	TGCGCCAGCAGTGAATCAGGTAACACTGAAGCTTTCTTT
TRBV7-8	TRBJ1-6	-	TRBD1	CASSPRTGLESPLHF	TGTGCCAGCAGCCCAAGGACAGGGCTTGAATCACCCCTCCACTTT
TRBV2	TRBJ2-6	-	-	CASSALGGSGANVLTF	TGTGCCAGCAGTGCGCTAGGAGGCTCTGGGGCCAACGTCCTGACTTTC
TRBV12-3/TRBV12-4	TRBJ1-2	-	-	CASSQPGTSGYTF	TGTGCCAGCAGTCAACCCGGGACAAGTGGCTACACCTTC
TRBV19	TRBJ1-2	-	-	CASIGGSNYGYTF	TGTGCCAGTATTGGAGGGTCCAACTATGGCTACACCTTC
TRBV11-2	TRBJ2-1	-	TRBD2	CASSLTGLAVNEQFF	TGTGCCAGCAGCTTAACGGGACTAGCAGTCAATGAGCAGTTCTTC
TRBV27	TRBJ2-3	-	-	CASGNRASTDTQYF	TGTGCCAGCGGTAACAGGGCAAGCACAGATACGCAGTATTTT
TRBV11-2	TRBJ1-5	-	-	CASSLPQDSLFEPQHF	TGTGCCAGCAGCTTACCCCAGGACTCTCTTTTTGAGCCCCAGCATTTT
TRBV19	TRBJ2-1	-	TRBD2	CASGSGGRLNEQFF	TGTGCCAGTGGTTCGGGAGGGAGACTCAATGAGCAGTTCTTC
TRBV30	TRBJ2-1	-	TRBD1	CAWATGTGDNEQFF	TGTGCCTGGGCCACCGGGACAGGGGACAATGAGCAGTTCTTC